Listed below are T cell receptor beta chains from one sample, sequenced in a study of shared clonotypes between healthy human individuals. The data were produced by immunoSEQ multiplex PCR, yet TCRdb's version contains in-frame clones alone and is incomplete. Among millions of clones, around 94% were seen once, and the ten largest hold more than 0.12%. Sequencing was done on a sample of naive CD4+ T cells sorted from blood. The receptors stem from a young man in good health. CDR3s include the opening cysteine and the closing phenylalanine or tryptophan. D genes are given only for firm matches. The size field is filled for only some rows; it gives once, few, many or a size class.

CDR3 protein: CASSVSTDNYGYTF
CDR3 DNA: TGTGCCAGCAGTGTGAGTACGGATAACTATGGCTACACCTTC
D gene: -
clone size: once
V gene: TRBV6-1
J gene: TRBJ1-2

CDR3 protein: CASSYDRGRKGEQYF
CDR3 DNA: TGTGCCAGTAGCTATGACAGGGGGAGGAAGGGCGAGCAGTACTTC
D gene: TRBD1
clone size: once
V gene: TRBV19
J gene: TRBJ2-7

CDR3 protein: CASSDRKTNEQFF
CDR3 DNA: TGTGCCAGCAGTGACAGGAAGACCAATGAGCAGTTCTTC
D gene: -
clone size: -
V gene: TRBV2
J gene: TRBJ2-1

CDR3 protein: CASSSRGGYQETQYF
CDR3 DNA: TGCGCCAGCAGCTCGCGGGGGGGTTACCAAGAGACCCAGTACTTC
D gene: TRBD2
clone size: -
V gene: TRBV10-1
J gene: TRBJ2-5

CDR3 protein: CASSRQGDSGNTIYF
CDR3 DNA: TGTGCCAGTAGTCGTCAGGGGGACTCTGGAAACACCATATATTTT
D gene: TRBD1
clone size: -
V gene: TRBV19
J gene: TRBJ1-3

CDR3 protein: CASSEVYNSPLHF
CDR3 DNA: TGTGCCAGCAGTGAGGTCTATAATTCACCCCTCCACTTT
D gene: -
clone size: -
V gene: TRBV6-4
J gene: TRBJ1-6

CDR3 protein: CASSSSSQAAEGSYNEQFF
CDR3 DNA: TGTGCCAGCAGCTCATCATCACAGGCGGCCGAGGGCTCCTACAATGAGCAGTTCTTC
D gene: -
clone size: -
V gene: TRBV7-9
J gene: TRBJ2-1

CDR3 protein: CASSSSYEQYF
CDR3 DNA: TGTGCCAGTAGTTCAAGCTACGAGCAGTACTTC
D gene: -
clone size: -
V gene: TRBV19
J gene: TRBJ2-7

CDR3 protein: CASSAQGSRQFF
CDR3 DNA: TGTGCCAGCAGTGCACAGGGTTCTAGGCAGTTCTTC
D gene: -
clone size: -
V gene: TRBV4-2
J gene: TRBJ2-1

CDR3 protein: CASKLTSGNTGELFF
CDR3 DNA: TGTGCCAGCAAGCTTACTAGCGGGAACACCGGGGAGCTGTTTTTT
D gene: TRBD2
clone size: -
V gene: TRBV6-4
J gene: TRBJ2-2

CDR3 protein: CASSRSRSTDTQYF
CDR3 DNA: TGTGCCAGTAGTAGGAGCCGGTCTACAGATACGCAGTATTTT
D gene: -
clone size: -
V gene: TRBV19
J gene: TRBJ2-3

CDR3 protein: CASSGSKTEPSMPQYF
CDR3 DNA: TGTGCCAGCAGTGGATCGAAGACAGAGCCTTCGATGCCGCAGTATTTT
D gene: -
clone size: once
V gene: TRBV25-1
J gene: TRBJ2-3

CDR3 protein: CASSPGQGTQYF
CDR3 DNA: TGCGCCAGCAGCCCCGGACAGGGTACGCAGTATTTT
D gene: TRBD1
clone size: -
V gene: TRBV5-1
J gene: TRBJ2-3

CDR3 protein: CASSLGLADGGELFF
CDR3 DNA: TGCGCCAGCAGCCTGGGACTAGCGGACGGCGGGGAGCTGTTTTTT
D gene: TRBD2
clone size: -
V gene: TRBV5-1
J gene: TRBJ2-2

CDR3 protein: CASSQGRLDTQYF
CDR3 DNA: TGCGCCAGCAGCCAGGGACGGTTAGATACGCAGTATTTT
D gene: -
clone size: -
V gene: TRBV5-1
J gene: TRBJ2-3

CDR3 protein: CASSLETWSGANVLTF
CDR3 DNA: TGTGCCAGCAGCTTGGAAACCTGGTCTGGGGCCAACGTCCTGACTTTC
D gene: -
clone size: -
V gene: TRBV5-6
J gene: TRBJ2-6

CDR3 protein: CASSPQGLEGTGELFF
CDR3 DNA: TGTGCCAGCTCACCACAGGGTCTGGAAGGGACCGGGGAGCTGTTTTTT
D gene: -
clone size: -
V gene: TRBV18
J gene: TRBJ2-2

CDR3 protein: CASSLATGIQPQHF
CDR3 DNA: TGTGCCAGCAGTTTAGCCACCGGGATCCAGCCCCAGCATTTT
D gene: -
clone size: -
V gene: TRBV28
J gene: TRBJ1-5

CDR3 protein: CASSPPVAGGTDTQYF
CDR3 DNA: TGTGCCAGCTCACCACCGGTAGCGGGAGGCACAGATACGCAGTATTTT
D gene: TRBD2
clone size: -
V gene: TRBV18
J gene: TRBJ2-3

CDR3 protein: CASSPPGTLHRETQYF
CDR3 DNA: TGTGCCAGCTCACCCCCCGGGACACTACATCGAGAGACCCAGTACTTC
D gene: -
clone size: -
V gene: TRBV18
J gene: TRBJ2-5

CDR3 protein: CASSQTGFRNQPQHF
CDR3 DNA: TGTGCCAGCAGCCAGACAGGGTTCAGGAATCAGCCCCAGCATTTT
D gene: TRBD1
clone size: -
V gene: TRBV5-8
J gene: TRBJ1-5

CDR3 protein: CASSEAGNNEQFF
CDR3 DNA: TGCGCCAGCAGTGAGGCTGGTAACAATGAGCAGTTCTTC
D gene: -
clone size: -
V gene: TRBV10-1
J gene: TRBJ2-1

CDR3 protein: CASSLDSGSSGANVLTF
CDR3 DNA: TGCGCCAGCAGCTTGGATTCGGGGAGCTCTGGGGCCAACGTCCTGACTTTC
D gene: -
clone size: -
V gene: TRBV5-1
J gene: TRBJ2-6

CDR3 protein: CASSLITGNNSPLHF
CDR3 DNA: TGTGCCAGCAGTCTAATCACAGGGAATAATTCACCCCTCCACTTT
D gene: -
clone size: -
V gene: TRBV11-2
J gene: TRBJ1-6

CDR3 protein: CASSRSDWDTEAFF
CDR3 DNA: TGCGCCAGCAGCAGATCCGATTGGGACACTGAAGCTTTCTTT
D gene: -
clone size: -
V gene: TRBV5-1
J gene: TRBJ1-1

CDR3 protein: CASSLTSDGTYNEQFF
CDR3 DNA: TGTGCCAGCAGCCTTACTAGCGATGGAACCTACAATGAGCAGTTCTTC
D gene: TRBD2
clone size: -
V gene: TRBV9
J gene: TRBJ2-1

CDR3 protein: CAVQPGTVAYEQYF
CDR3 DNA: TGTGCCGTCCAACCCGGGACGGTAGCCTACGAGCAGTACTTC
D gene: -
clone size: -
V gene: TRBV28
J gene: TRBJ2-7

CDR3 protein: CASVRRTSGAPRETQYF
CDR3 DNA: TGTGCCAGCGTTCGACGGACTAGCGGGGCCCCTCGGGAGACCCAGTACTTC
D gene: TRBD2
clone size: -
V gene: TRBV5-6
J gene: TRBJ2-5

CDR3 protein: CASTPDRVNTEAFF
CDR3 DNA: TGTGCCAGTACCCCAGACAGGGTGAACACTGAAGCTTTCTTT
D gene: TRBD1
clone size: -
V gene: TRBV19
J gene: TRBJ1-1

CDR3 protein: CASSRGGGNQPQHF
CDR3 DNA: TGTGCCAGCAGCAGGGGCGGAGGCAATCAGCCCCAGCATTTT
D gene: -
clone size: -
V gene: TRBV14
J gene: TRBJ1-5

CDR3 protein: CASVSGTATDTQYF
CDR3 DNA: TGTGCCTCCGTATCGGGGACAGCCACAGATACGCAGTATTTT
D gene: TRBD1
clone size: once
V gene: TRBV30
J gene: TRBJ2-3

CDR3 protein: CASSPSSRGAGDIQYF
CDR3 DNA: TGTGCCAGCTCACCAAGCTCCCGGGGGGCGGGAGACATTCAGTACTTC
D gene: -
clone size: -
V gene: TRBV18
J gene: TRBJ2-4

CDR3 protein: CSVRDGFDWKVQETQYF
CDR3 DNA: TGCAGCGTCCGTGACGGCTTCGACTGGAAAGTCCAAGAGACCCAGTACTTC
D gene: -
clone size: -
V gene: TRBV29-1
J gene: TRBJ2-5

CDR3 protein: CAISRQGSEQFF
CDR3 DNA: TGTGCCATCAGCCGACAGGGATCGGAGCAGTTCTTC
D gene: TRBD1
clone size: -
V gene: TRBV10-3
J gene: TRBJ2-1

CDR3 protein: CASSLGTGRLFF
CDR3 DNA: TGTGCCAGCAGCTTAGGGACAGGGAGGCTGTTTTTT
D gene: TRBD1
clone size: -
V gene: TRBV7-9
J gene: TRBJ2-2

CDR3 protein: CASSPGAGGSYNEQFF
CDR3 DNA: TGCGCCAGCAGCCCTGGGGCAGGGGGCTCCTACAATGAGCAGTTCTTC
D gene: TRBD1
clone size: -
V gene: TRBV5-1
J gene: TRBJ2-1

CDR3 protein: CASLRDTLLYEQYF
CDR3 DNA: TGTGCCAGCCTACGGGACACCCTCCTCTACGAGCAGTACTTC
D gene: -
clone size: -
V gene: TRBV6-1
J gene: TRBJ2-7

CDR3 protein: CASSLGGAGYGYTF
CDR3 DNA: TGTGCCAGCAGCTTAGGGGGGGCTGGCTATGGCTACACCTTC
D gene: -
clone size: -
V gene: TRBV11-2
J gene: TRBJ1-2

CDR3 protein: CAWTQYNEQFF
CDR3 DNA: TGTGCCTGGACCCAGTACAATGAGCAGTTCTTC
D gene: -
clone size: -
V gene: TRBV30
J gene: TRBJ2-1

CDR3 protein: CASRPNTEAFF
CDR3 DNA: TGTGCCAGCAGGCCGAACACTGAAGCTTTCTTT
D gene: -
clone size: few
V gene: TRBV2
J gene: TRBJ1-1

CDR3 protein: CASSSTSGYEQYF
CDR3 DNA: TGTGCCAGCAGCTCGACTAGCGGCTACGAGCAGTACTTC
D gene: TRBD2
clone size: -
V gene: TRBV11-2
J gene: TRBJ2-7

CDR3 protein: CAWSGAREQYF
CDR3 DNA: TGTGCCTGGAGTGGGGCTCGGGAGCAGTACTTC
D gene: -
clone size: -
V gene: TRBV30
J gene: TRBJ2-5

CDR3 protein: CASSLNYGYTF
CDR3 DNA: TGTGCCAGCAGCCTTAACTATGGCTACACCTTC
D gene: -
clone size: few
V gene: TRBV7-9
J gene: TRBJ1-2

CDR3 protein: CSVWTGISNQPQHF
CDR3 DNA: TGCAGCGTTTGGACAGGGATTAGCAATCAGCCCCAGCATTTT
D gene: TRBD1
clone size: few
V gene: TRBV29-1
J gene: TRBJ1-5

CDR3 protein: CAWSRTGISYEQYF
CDR3 DNA: TGTGCCTGGAGTAGGACAGGGATCTCCTACGAGCAGTACTTC
D gene: TRBD1
clone size: -
V gene: TRBV30
J gene: TRBJ2-7

CDR3 protein: CASSNHRGGRLYEQYF
CDR3 DNA: TGTGCCAGCTCTAACCACCGCGGGGGCCGCCTATACGAGCAGTACTTC
D gene: -
clone size: -
V gene: TRBV28
J gene: TRBJ2-7

CDR3 protein: CAISGLLNEKLFF
CDR3 DNA: TGTGCCATTTCAGGGCTTTTGAATGAAAAACTGTTTTTT
D gene: -
clone size: -
V gene: TRBV7-6
J gene: TRBJ1-4

CDR3 protein: CATTMMPGINTGELFF
CDR3 DNA: TGCGCCACCACGATGATGCCGGGAATAAACACCGGGGAGCTGTTTTTT
D gene: -
clone size: -
V gene: TRBV5-1
J gene: TRBJ2-2

CDR3 protein: CASSVGTGGSSGANVLTF
CDR3 DNA: TGTGCCAGCAGCGTAGGGACGGGAGGGAGCTCTGGGGCCAACGTCCTGACTTTC
D gene: TRBD2
clone size: -
V gene: TRBV9
J gene: TRBJ2-6

CDR3 protein: CASSLTTNEKLFF
CDR3 DNA: TGTGCCAGCTCGCTGACAACTAATGAAAAACTGTTTTTT
D gene: -
clone size: -
V gene: TRBV18
J gene: TRBJ1-4